This paragraph reports one T cell receptor (beta chain). These data originate in a study of technical replicates of blood from a few donors. Method: immunoSEQ multiplex PCR; TCRdb's copy keeps in-frame clones and lacks some. The data show around 69,000 clones, roughly 96% seen once. The specimen was T cells isolated from PBMCs. This receptor was obtained from a human donor in good health.

In DNA form, the CDR3 reads TGCGCCAGCAGGGAGGGAGAGGAGACCCAGTACTTC. This sequence encodes CASREGEETQYF. This rearrangement joins TRBV5-1 to TRBJ2-5, with a weak D call TRBD2 (6 bases). Germline V gives CDR1 SGHRS, CDR2 YFSETQ. V was clipped by 5 bases and J by 5 bases, with 10 bases between them. The CDR3 consists of 12 residues.